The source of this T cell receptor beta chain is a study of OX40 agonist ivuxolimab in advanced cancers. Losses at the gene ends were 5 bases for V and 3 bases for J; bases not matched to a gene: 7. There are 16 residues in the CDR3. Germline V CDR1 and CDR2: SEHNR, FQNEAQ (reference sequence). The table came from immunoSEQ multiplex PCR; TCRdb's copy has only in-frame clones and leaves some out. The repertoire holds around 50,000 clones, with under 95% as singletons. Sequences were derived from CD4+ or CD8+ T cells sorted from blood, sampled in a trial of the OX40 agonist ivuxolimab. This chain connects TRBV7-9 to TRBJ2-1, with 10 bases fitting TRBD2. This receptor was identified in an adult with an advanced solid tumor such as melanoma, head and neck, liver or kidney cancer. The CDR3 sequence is CASSPRTSGVYNEQFF. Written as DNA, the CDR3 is TGTGCCAGCAGCCCGAGGACTAGCGGAGTCTACAATGAGCAGTTCTTC. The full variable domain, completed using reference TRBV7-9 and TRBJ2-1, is DTGVSQNPRHKITKRGQNVTFRCDPISEHNRLYWYRQTLGQGPEFLTYFQNEAQLEKSRLLSDRFSAERPKGSFSTLEIQRTEQGDSAMYLCASSPRTSGVYNEQFFGPGTRLTVL.